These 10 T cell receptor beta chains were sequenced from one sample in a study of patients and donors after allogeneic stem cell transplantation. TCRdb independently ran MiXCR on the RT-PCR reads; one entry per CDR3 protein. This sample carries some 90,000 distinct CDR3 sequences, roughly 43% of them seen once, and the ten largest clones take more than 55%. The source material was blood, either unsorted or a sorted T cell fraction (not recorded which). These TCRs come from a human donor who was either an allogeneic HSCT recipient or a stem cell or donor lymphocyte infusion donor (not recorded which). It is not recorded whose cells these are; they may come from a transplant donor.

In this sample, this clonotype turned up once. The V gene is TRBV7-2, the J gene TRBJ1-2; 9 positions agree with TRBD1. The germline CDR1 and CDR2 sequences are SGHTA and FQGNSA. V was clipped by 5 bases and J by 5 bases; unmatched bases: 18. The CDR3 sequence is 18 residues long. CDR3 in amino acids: CASSGGQGMAIGRYGYTF. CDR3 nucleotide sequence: TGTGCCAGCAGCGGGGGACAGGGAATGGCCATAGGCCGATATGGCTACACCTTC.

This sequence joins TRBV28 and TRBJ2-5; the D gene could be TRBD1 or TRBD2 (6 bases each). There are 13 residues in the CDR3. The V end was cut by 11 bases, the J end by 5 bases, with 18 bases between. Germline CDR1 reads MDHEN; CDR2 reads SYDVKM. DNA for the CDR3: TGTGCCTTGAGGCCTAAGGGGGGCGAGACCCAGTACTTC. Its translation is CALRPKGGETQYF. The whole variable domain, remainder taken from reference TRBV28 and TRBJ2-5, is DVKVTQSSRYLVKRTGEKVFLECVQDMDHENMFWYRQDPGLGLRLIYFSYDVKMKEKGDIPEGYSVSREKKERFSLILESASTNQTSMYLCALRPKGGETQYFGPGTRLLVL.

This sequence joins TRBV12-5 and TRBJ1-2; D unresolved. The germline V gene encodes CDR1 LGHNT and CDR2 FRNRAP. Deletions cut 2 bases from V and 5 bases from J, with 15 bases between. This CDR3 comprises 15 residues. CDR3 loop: CASGLFPIEVYGYTF. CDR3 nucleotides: TGTGCTAGTGGTTTGTTTCCCATTGAGGTTTATGGCTACACCTTC. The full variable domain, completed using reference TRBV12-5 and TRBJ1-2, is DARVTQTPRHKVTEMGQEVTMRCQPILGHNTVFWYRQTMMQGLELLAYFRNRAPLDDSGMPKDRFSAEMPDATLATLKIQPSEPRDSAVYFCASGLFPIEVYGYTFGSGTRLTVV.

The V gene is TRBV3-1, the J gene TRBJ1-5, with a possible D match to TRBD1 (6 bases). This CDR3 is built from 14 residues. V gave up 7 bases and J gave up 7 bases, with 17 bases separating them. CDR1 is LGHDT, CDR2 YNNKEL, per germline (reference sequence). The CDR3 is CASTPTGQGQPQHF. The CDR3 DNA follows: TGTGCCAGCACCCCAACCGGGCAGGGGCAGCCCCAGCATTTT.

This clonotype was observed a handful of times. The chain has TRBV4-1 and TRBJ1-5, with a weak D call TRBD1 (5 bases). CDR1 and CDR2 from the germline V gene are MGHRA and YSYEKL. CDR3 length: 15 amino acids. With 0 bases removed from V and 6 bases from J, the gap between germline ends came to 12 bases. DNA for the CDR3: TGCGCCAGCAGCCAAGAAAGGGCAGGGATTCAGCCCCAGCATTTT. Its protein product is CASSQERAGIQPQHF.

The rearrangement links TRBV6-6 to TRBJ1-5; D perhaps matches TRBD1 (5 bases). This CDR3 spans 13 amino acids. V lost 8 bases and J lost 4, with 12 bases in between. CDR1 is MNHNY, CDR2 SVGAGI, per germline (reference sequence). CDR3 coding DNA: TGTGCCAGCGAGAATGGGGGTAATCAGCCCCAGCATTTT. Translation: CASENGGNQPQHF.

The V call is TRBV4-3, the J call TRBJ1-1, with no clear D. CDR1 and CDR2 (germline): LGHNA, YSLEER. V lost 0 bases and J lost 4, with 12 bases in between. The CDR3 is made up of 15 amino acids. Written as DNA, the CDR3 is TGCGCCAGCAGCCAAGATAATCGCGCGGGCACTGAAGCTTTCTTT. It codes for CASSQDNRAGTEAFF.

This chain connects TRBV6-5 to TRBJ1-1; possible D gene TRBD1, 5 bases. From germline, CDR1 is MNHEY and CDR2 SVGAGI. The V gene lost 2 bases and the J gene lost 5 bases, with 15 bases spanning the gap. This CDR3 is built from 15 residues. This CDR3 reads CASSYNGRGRTEAFF. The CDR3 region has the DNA TGTGCCAGCAGTTACAACGGGAGGGGTCGGACTGAAGCTTTCTTT.

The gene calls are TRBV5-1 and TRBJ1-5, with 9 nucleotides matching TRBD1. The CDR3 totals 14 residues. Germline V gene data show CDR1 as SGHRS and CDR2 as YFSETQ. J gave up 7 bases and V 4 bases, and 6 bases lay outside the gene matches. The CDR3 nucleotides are TGCGCCAGCAGCCCCGACAGGGGGGAACAGCCCCAGCATTTT. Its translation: CASSPDRGEQPQHF.

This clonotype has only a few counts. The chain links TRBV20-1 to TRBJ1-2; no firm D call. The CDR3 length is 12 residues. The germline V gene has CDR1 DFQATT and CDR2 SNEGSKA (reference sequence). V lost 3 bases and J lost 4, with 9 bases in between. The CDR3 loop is CSARLYGYGYTF. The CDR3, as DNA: TGCAGTGCTAGGCTTTATGGCTATGGCTACACCTTC.